These T cell receptor beta chains were read from a single sample in a study of blood T cells in healthy people across ages. TCRdb itself ran the 5' RACE reads through MiXCR, one entry per CDR3 protein. The data hold about 1 million distinct CDR3 sequences, with under 45% observed a single time. The material sequenced was blood. The receptors derive from an older woman in good health. CDR3s include the opening cysteine and the closing phenylalanine or tryptophan. A D gene is named only where the DNA matches it firmly. The size entry is marked missing in some rows and otherwise reads once, few, many or a size class.

TRBV10-3	NA	TRBJ2-1	TRBD1	TGTGCCATCAGTGGGCAGGGGGCAGTCAATGAGCAGTTCTTC	CAISGQGAVNEQFF
TRBV20-1	NA	TRBJ2-1	NA	TGCAGTGCTCGGTCCCCCCAGAACAATGAGCAGTTCTTC	CSARSPQNNEQFF
TRBV28	few	TRBJ1-2	NA	TGTGCCAGCCAGGCTTCGGGCGGGACGAGGTTAAGTGGCTACACCTTC	CASQASGGTRLSGYTF
TRBV7-9	few	TRBJ2-1	NA	TGTGCCAGCAGCTTAGTTGACACTCGCAATGAGCAGTTCTTC	CASSLVDTRNEQFF
TRBV11-2	NA	TRBJ2-1	NA	TGTGCCAGCAGCTTAGGATGGAATAGCTCCTACAATGAGCAGTTCTTC	CASSLGWNSSYNEQFF
TRBV7-8	NA	TRBJ2-1	NA	TGTGCCAGCAGCTTAATAGCGGAGTACAATGAGCAGTTCTTC	CASSLIAEYNEQFF
TRBV27	NA	TRBJ2-3	TRBD2	TGTGCCAGCAGTTTATCTATTAGCGGGAGGAACGCAGATACGCTGTATTTT	CASSLSISGRNADTLYF
TRBV2	few	TRBJ2-5	NA	TGTGCCTCACAGGGTTCGGCTCCCTCCGAGACCCAGTACTTC	CASQGSAPSETQYF
TRBV7-9	NA	TRBJ1-2	NA	TGTGCCAGCAGCTTAGGGGAGGGGTACTATGGCTACACCTTC	CASSLGEGYYGYTF
TRBV5-1	NA	TRBJ2-7	TRBD2	TGCGCCAGCAGCTCGAATCGCGCGGGAGGAGGAGAGCAGTACTTC	CASSSNRAGGGEQYF
TRBV5-6	NA	TRBJ2-4	TRBD1	TGTGCCAGCAGCGCCGGACAGGCCACGCGTAACATTCAGTACTTC	CASSAGQATRNIQYF
TRBV6-1	NA	TRBJ2-1	TRBD2	TGTGCCAGCAGCTGGACTTCAGCGGGAGAATTCTACAATGAGCAGTTCTTC	CASSWTSAGEFYNEQFF
TRBV28	NA	TRBJ1-5	TRBD1	TGTGCCAGCAGTGCCCATTCCGGGACAGGGGGGAATCAGCCCCAGCATTTT	CASSAHSGTGGNQPQHF
TRBV18	few	TRBJ2-7	NA	TGTGCCAGCTCACCAACCGGGACGGACTCCTACGAGCAGTACTTC	CASSPTGTDSYEQYF
TRBV6-2/TRBV6-3	NA	TRBJ1-1	NA	TGTGCCAGCTCGTGGGACATGAACACTGAAGCTTTCTTT	CASSWDMNTEAFF
TRBV6-2/TRBV6-3	few	TRBJ1-5	NA	TGTGCCAGCAGGACGGGGGATCAGCCCCAGCATTTT	CASRTGDQPQHF
TRBV29-1	NA	TRBJ2-5	TRBD2	TGCAGCGTTGAGTTGCTAGCGGGAGCAGAGACCCAGTACTTC	CSVELLAGAETQYF
TRBV4-1	few	TRBJ2-7	TRBD2	TGCGCCAGCAGCCAAGCGACTAGCGGGGGCTACGAGCAGTACTTC	CASSQATSGGYEQYF